The clone carrying this T cell receptor (beta chain) came up a few times. Its specificity is not known. Time point meaning: persistent/refractory GD, antithyroid drugs over 5 years with positive TRAb. With RNA extracted from PBMCs as input, the TCR library was made. This CDR3 contains 15 residues. Germline CDR1 and CDR2: SGHRS and YFSETQ. V lost 0 bases, J lost 4 bases, and 5 bases stayed unmatched. The data originate from a study of regulatory T cells in long-lasting Graves disease. Study as a whole: Persistent Graves' disease meant over 5 years of antithyroid drugs with positive TSH receptor antibodies. Overall study results and limits: Favored usage of TRBV28, TRBJ1-2 and TRBJ2-5 was recorded in persistent disease.

CDR3-region Arm-PCR and iRepertoire HTBI primers produced the TCR beta libraries. TCRdb ran MiXCR on the multiplex PCR reads and lists one entry per CDR3 protein. The sample holds 500,000 to 800,000 distinct CDR3 sequences, 25% to 35% seen once. Sequencing was performed on peripheral blood mononuclear cells (PBMCs), taken when the disease was refractory, from a patient treated with antithyroid drugs. The rearrangement links TRBV5-1 to TRBJ2-5, with TRBD2 matching 8 bases. The receptor comes from a female donor with Graves disease. The CDR3 loop reads CASSLAGLASETQYF. DNA for the CDR3: TGCGCCAGCAGCTTGGCAGGACTAGCTTCAGAGACCCAGTACTTC.